The present T cell receptor beta chain was sequenced within a study of read filtering for tumor transcriptome and immune sequencing. Study details: After DNase treatment, RNA was made into whole-transcriptome libraries. Study-wide results and limits: Dropping single-read clonotypes raised IR-seq and RNA-seq shared-clonotype correlation.

This clonotype appeared a few times. Its antigen is undetermined. The CDR3 consists of 17 residues. Losses at the gene ends were 0 bases for V and 2 bases for J; bases not matched to a gene: 2. CDR1 MGHRA and CDR2 YSYEKL come from the germline V gene. The library was built from about 370 ng RNA with molecular barcoded adaptors for alpha/delta and beta/gamma chains. TCRdb processed the reads anew with MiXCR; each CDR3 protein has one entry. The table includes 19,000 or so distinct CDR3 sequences, roughly a fifth detected once. The receptor comes from a donor at least 40 years old with multiple myeloma. This chain uses TRBV4-1 with TRBJ2-1; 12 bases agree with TRBD2. The source material was a population of CD138-negative cells sorted from bone marrow. The CDR3 nucleotides are TGCGCCAGCAGCCAAGAAAGACTAGCGGGAGCCTACAATGAGCAGTTCTTC. It codes for CASSQERLAGAYNEQFF.